This T cell receptor (beta chain) was observed in a study of Ad26.COV2.S vaccination and SARS-CoV-2 variants. The study's findings and limits: Reported post-vaccination CD8+ and CD4+ T cell responses to spike showed substantial breadth.

Germline V gives CDR1 LGHDT, CDR2 YNNKEL (reference sequence). The CDR3 is 12 residues long. Trimming cost V 4 bases and J 7 bases, with 10 bases left between them. Using immunoSEQ multiplex PCR, the repertoire was profiled, and TCRdb retains in-frame clones only, with some absent. The table includes about 350,000 clones, just over 90% detected once. This clone appeared a few times. Its specificity is unknown. The J gene is TRBJ1-2, the V gene TRBV3-1 (or the pseudogene TRBV3-2); no reliable D call. This specimen consisted of peripheral blood, obtained after recovery from COVID-19. The sequence came from a human donor who had recovered from COVID-19. The DNA for the CDR3 is TGTGCCAGCAGCCTCTCCCTGAGTGGCTACACCTTC. It specifies CASSLSLSGYTF.